These 7 T cell receptor beta chains were all obtained from the same sample, sequenced in a study of shared clonotypes between healthy human individuals (TCRdb year 2020). Library preparation was by the immunoSEQ multiplex PCR assay. TCRdb took over this immuneACCESS table, retaining in-frame rearrangements with V and J assigned. Such tables are incomplete; in checked studies, under half of the missing clones stem from an unresolved V gene, and the remainder is unexplained. The sample table lists around 1 million clones, about three quarters of them with a count of one. The ten largest clones capture approximately 1.5% of the sample. Sequencing was performed on memory CD4+ T cells sorted from blood. What this sample's cell subset or site label stands for: CD45RA-negative fraction. The receptors shown here come from a man between 18 and 35 years old in good health.

The rearrangement uses TRBV7-2 and TRBJ2-2; D unclear. Germline lookup yields CDR1 SGHTA and CDR2 FQGNSA. The germline V and J ends were trimmed by 3 bases and 4 bases, with 9 bases remaining between them. The CDR3 has 14 residues. The CDR3 protein is CASSFGSFTGELFF. The CDR3 region has the DNA TGTGCCAGCAGCTTCGGGTCGTTCACCGGGGAGCTGTTTTTT.

This clone was seen a single time. The chain is built from TRBV10-3 and TRBJ2-7; no reliable D call. Germline values: CDR1 ENHRY, CDR2 SYGVKD. CDR3 length: 15 residues. Trimming took 2 bases from V and 3 from J, leaving 14 bases between them. The CDR3 region is CAISEAGAGDYEQYF. DNA of the CDR3: TGTGCCATCAGTGAGGCCGGTGCCGGCGACTACGAGCAGTACTTC.

Of note for this clone: It may be a read error: a sequence one base away is much more abundant. Other DNA sequences from this sample encode an identical CDR3 as well. The rearrangement links TRBV28 to TRBJ1-1; D is unresolved. This CDR3 spans 11 amino acids. Germline V lookup: CDR1 MDHEN, CDR2 SYDVKM. The V gene lost 6 bases and the J gene lost 4 bases, with 6 bases spanning the gap. The CDR3 here is CASSRGTEAFF. The CDR3 region has the DNA TGTGCCAGCAGCCGGGGCACTGAAGCTTTCTTT.

In its sample, this clone was seen a few times. This chain joins TRBV5-4 and TRBJ2-1; 8 bases are a match to TRBD2. There are 14 residues in the CDR3. V gave up 4 bases and J gave up 8 bases; unmatched junction bases: 8. Per germline, CDR1 SGHNT and CDR2 YYREEE (reference sequence). CDR3 DNA sequence: TGTGCCAGCAGCCGCCTCGGACTAGCCGATGAGCAGTTCTTC. Translated: CASSRLGLADEQFF.

This sequence joins TRBV5-1 and TRBJ2-2; D possibly corresponds to TRBD2 (6 bases). Germline V gene sequence: CDR1 SGHRS, CDR2 YFSETQ. The CDR3 is made up of 15 amino acids. V dropped 0 bases and J dropped 9 bases, with 15 bases sitting between them. CDR3 protein: CASSLELAGGRELFF. The CDR3, as DNA: TGCGCCAGCAGCTTGGAACTCGCCGGGGGTAGGGAGCTGTTTTTT.

The chain recombines TRBV11-2 with TRBJ2-7; D not resolved. Germline V gene sequence: CDR1 SGHAT, CDR2 FQNNGV. The CDR3 contains 13 residues. Trimming removed 5 bases at V and 4 bases at J, with 12 bases between. The CDR3 coding sequence is TGTGCCAGCAGCCCCGCAGCTAATTACGAGCAGTACTTC. As protein: CASSPAANYEQYF.

The chain couples TRBV7-2 to TRBJ2-2; possibly TRBD1 for D (6 bases). V lost 1 base and J lost 6, with 12 bases in between. Germline V CDR1 and CDR2: SGHTA, FQGNSA. CDR3 size: 15 residues. The CDR3 DNA reads TGTGCCAGCAGCTTAGTTTCAGGGGTAGCCGGGGAGCTGTTTTTT. It encodes CASSLVSGVAGELFF.